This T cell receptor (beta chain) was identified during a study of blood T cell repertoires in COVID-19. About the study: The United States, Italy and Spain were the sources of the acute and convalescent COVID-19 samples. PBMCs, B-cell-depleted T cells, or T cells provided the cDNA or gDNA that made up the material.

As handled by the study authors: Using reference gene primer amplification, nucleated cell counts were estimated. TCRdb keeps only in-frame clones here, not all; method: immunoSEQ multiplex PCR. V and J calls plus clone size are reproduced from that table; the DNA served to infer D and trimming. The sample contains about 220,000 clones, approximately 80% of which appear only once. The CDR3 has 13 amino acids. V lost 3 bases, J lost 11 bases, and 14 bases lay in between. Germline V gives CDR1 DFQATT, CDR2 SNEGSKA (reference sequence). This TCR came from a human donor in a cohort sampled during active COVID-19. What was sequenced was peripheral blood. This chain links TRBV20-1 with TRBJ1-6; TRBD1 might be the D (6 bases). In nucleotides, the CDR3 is TGCAGTGCTAGTCGCGACAGGTCCACACCCCTCCACTTT. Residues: CSASRDRSTPLHF.